This section outlines one T cell receptor (beta chain) sequence together with its context. Its specific antigen is unknown. No base qualities exist here, and no much larger clone lies one base off it. From a lookup of the germline V gene, CDR1 and CDR2 are SQVTM and ANQGSEA. The cysteine opens and the phenylalanine closes a CDR3 of 13 amino acids. Only the CDR3 part of the read is kept: 39 bases, read in frame from the first base. Trimming at the junction amounts to 4 bases on V and 1 base on J, and the germline ends lie 7 bases apart. The source of the sample is a study of T-cell memory formation after mild COVID-19 (dated by TCRdb to the early 2020s). For the wider study: TCR sequence clusters from the two donors were found to be largely donor specific. In a couple of donors, T-cell clones that expanded and contracted after mild COVID-19 were tracked by sequencing TCRalpha and TCRbeta repertoires over time. The cohort comprised two young, previously healthy adult volunteers, one female and one male.

Sequencing instrument: Illumina NovaSeq 6000. cDNA libraries for TCRalpha and TCRbeta were prepared by 5'RACE using constant-segment primers, with sample barcodes and unique molecular identifiers added. Trizol reagent was used to extract RNA from every sample. Library amplification was performed in two PCR steps, and a second sample barcode and Illumina TruSeq adapters were introduced in the second step. Sequencing of libraries was performed on an Illumina NovaSeq with 2 x 150 bp paired-end reads. The published analysis was carried out like this. With migec v1.2.7, reads were demultiplexed and then collapsed into UMI-guided consensus sequences. Using mixcr v2.1.11, the UMI consensuses were aligned to TRA and TRB V and J templates and assembled into clonotypes. Clonotypes were classified as expanded or contracted when called significant by both edgeR and NoisET, with noise models trained on biological replicates. For edgeR calls, the cutoffs were a false discovery rate-adjusted p below 0.01 and a log2 fold-change threshold of 1. PCA with hierarchical clustering of max-normalized trajectories of the 1000 most abundant clonotypes was used as exploratory dynamics analysis. Separately sequenced CD4+ and CD8+ repertoires were used to assign a CD4 or CD8 phenotype to each responding clone. TCRdb ran its own pipeline on the public reads, namely fastp trimming at Q25 and MiXCR clone calling, and kept in-frame beta chains. Here each entry gathers all rows of one CDR3 protein and keeps the most common genes and DNA. TCRdb's processing, not the study's, gives the V and J calls here. Recorded for this sample are approximately 210,000 distinct CDR3 sequences; around 26% of them occurred a single time. The ten largest clones take up approximately 10% of the sample.

Ficoll-Paque density gradient centrifugation was used to isolate PBMCs. Study-level results and caveats: From day 15 to 85, contracting clones showed balanced CD4/CD8 phenotypes, whereas a second wave of clones that expanded from day 15 to 37 leaned towards CD4+. Some responding clones were detected in pre-infection memory, suggesting pre-existing cross-reactive memory T cells joined the SARS-CoV-2 response. The second-wave clones that peaked on day 37 were not confirmed to be SARS-CoV-2 specific. Contracting CD4+ clones were found mainly in CM and EM memory subsets, while CD8+ clones were enriched in EMRA. The study included only a couple of mild cases, and larger cohorts that include severe cases with pre-infection samples were judged to be necessary.

The receptor comes from an adult woman who had mild COVID-19 (a few samples of this study predate the infection). The sample titles of this study are shuffled in the database, so cell type and time point are left out; the donor was told from shared clones. The sample taken for sequencing was PBMCs or a T cell subset sorted from them (not recorded which). The chain uses TRBV29-1 and TRBJ2-2, with the D segment identity uncertain. The DNA sequence follows: TGCAGCGTTGGGGGTTTGAACACCGGGGAGCTGTTTTTT. This yields the protein CSVGGLNTGELFF.